This is a list of T cell receptor beta chains from one sample in a study of T-cell reconstitution after alpha-beta-depleted transplantation in children. MiXCR, applied by TCRdb to the PCR reads, yields one record per CDR3 protein. This table has fewer than 400,000 distinct CDR3 sequences, about 20% appearing once. The sample here was PBMCs from the stem cell graft donor, taken from the stem cell graft. The origin of the receptors is a human donor who donated a stem cell graft to a child with acute myeloid leukemia. CDR3s leave out the opening cysteine and the closing phenylalanine or tryptophan. Clone size appears in some rows only: once, few, many, or a class for an expanded clone.

TRBV9	TRBJ2-5	many	ASSVWGQAKETQY
TRBV5-5	TRBJ2-1	few	ASSLALSFSYNEQF
TRBV7-6	TRBJ2-1	few	ASSPLQLQWQF
TRBV29-1	TRBJ2-1	few	SVEGHRRNEQF
TRBV29-1	TRBJ2-7	many	SAGPASGSSYEQY
TRBV27	TRBJ2-1	many	ASSWGLQDNEQF
TRBV5-1	TRBJ2-5	-	ASSLPQETQY
TRBV7-2	TRBJ2-5	-	ASQRLGGRETQY
TRBV20-1	TRBJ2-1	-	SARDPSGGASLDEQF
TRBV5-1	TRBJ2-3	few	ASSFAGTSTDTQY
TRBV5-1	TRBJ2-1	-	ASSLGGPTSSYNEQF
TRBV20-1	TRBJ2-7	-	SASSGSTYEQY
TRBV10-3	TRBJ2-3	-	AISAGQDRDTQY
TRBV5-1	TRBJ2-7	-	ASRRLAGGVSYEQY
TRBV9	TRBJ2-1	few	ASSVATGAYEQF
TRBV7-9	TRBJ2-2	-	ASSARDMNTGELF
TRBV12-3/TRBV12-4	TRBJ2-7	few	ASSFTGKRSYEQY
TRBV4-3	TRBJ2-1	-	ASSHLGGSYNEQF
TRBV4-3	TRBJ2-1	-	ASSYGGTRNEQF
TRBV6-5	TRBJ2-7	-	ASSYSGITYEQY
TRBV7-9	TRBJ2-4	few	ASSSGAGVAKNIQY
TRBV18	TRBJ2-5	-	ASSPGTSGRISETQY
TRBV4-3	TRBJ2-1	few	ASSAKWTASYNEQF
TRBV19	TRBJ1-1	-	ASSLQGRPNTEAF
TRBV11-2	TRBJ2-3	-	ASSLLSTSATDTQY
TRBV2	TRBJ2-3	-	ASSEYGRASGDTQY